The clone carrying this T cell receptor (beta chain) was seen only a few times. The data derive from a study of blood T cells in healthy people across ages. Across the study: Capture by template switching was about one barcoded beta molecule per two T cells.

With a J-beta primer mix and a sample-barcoded 5' primer, a second PCR ran 7 to 11 cycles. TCRdb called the 5' RACE reads again in MiXCR, with one record for every CDR3 protein. The table includes over 500,000 distinct CDR3 sequences, about 25% detected once. Another study also made use of these data, one on T cells of mothers and their children. Per that study: Biologically related mothers and children overlapped slightly more than unrelated pairs, a non-significant difference.

Sequencing was performed on blood. The clonotype was recovered from a boy aged 2 to 10 in good health.

CDR3 sequence reads: CASSDSGVVSPLHF. DNA of the CDR3: TGTGCCAGCAGTGATTCCGGGGTTGTGTCACCCCTCCACTTT. The chain combines TRBV25-1 with TRBJ1-6; D is undetermined. The germline CDR1 and CDR2 sequences are MGHDK and SYGVNS. The CDR3 has 14 residues. V was clipped by 3 bases and J by 10 bases, with 13 bases between them.